This record looks at one T cell receptor beta chain sequence and its context. Its antigen is not known. Measured with immunoSEQ multiplex PCR; TCRdb has only the in-frame clones, and not every one. The sample records about 32,000 clones, approximately 90% being singletons. The CDR3 totals 15 residues. CDR1 and CDR2 (germline): SEHNR, FQNEAQ (reference sequence). The V end was cut by 0 bases, the J end by 7 bases, with 15 bases between. This sample was included in a study of T cells after posttransplantation cyclophosphamide. Study-wide results and limits: Tissue-infiltrating T cells from skin or gut overlapped little with blood T cells.

V and J are TRBV7-9 and TRBJ1-1; D might be TRBD1 (6 bases). The sequence came from a woman aged 40 to 50 with a blood cancer, CMV-positive, and with a related stem cell donor. The sample taken for sequencing was PBMCs. The CDR3 region is CASSLALGAGVEAFF. The CDR3 DNA sequence: TGTGCCAGCAGCTTAGCCCTGGGGGCTGGAGTTGAAGCTTTCTTT.